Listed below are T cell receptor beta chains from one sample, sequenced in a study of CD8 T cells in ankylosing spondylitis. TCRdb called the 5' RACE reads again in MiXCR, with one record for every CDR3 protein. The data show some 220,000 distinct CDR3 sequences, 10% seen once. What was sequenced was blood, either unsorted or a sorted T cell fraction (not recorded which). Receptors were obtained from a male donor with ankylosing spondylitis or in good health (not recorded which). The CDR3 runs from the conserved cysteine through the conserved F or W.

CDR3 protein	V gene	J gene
CSARDSGAGGIPADTQYF	TRBV20-1	TRBJ2-3
CSARDPASAVYNEQFF	TRBV20-1	TRBJ2-1
CASSQGDGGHTEAFF	TRBV4-1	TRBJ1-1
CASTSPGRTDTQYF	TRBV27	TRBJ2-3
CASTRLVRSYGYTF	TRBV6-1	TRBJ1-2
CASSQDPGPGTGELFF	TRBV4-1	TRBJ2-2
CASSPVGSTQYF	TRBV7-2	TRBJ2-3
CSVTGGTYEQYF	TRBV29-1	TRBJ2-7
CASSTSKGTRKEDGYTF	TRBV21-1	TRBJ1-2
CASSAKMVGTEAFF	TRBV7-9	TRBJ1-1
CAISYDNEQFF	TRBV10-3	TRBJ2-1
CAISESTPSGTQYF	TRBV10-3	TRBJ2-5
CASSPTGSSYEQYF	TRBV3-1	TRBJ2-7
CASSQEATDTQYF	TRBV4-2	TRBJ2-3
CSAPQQGDEQFF	TRBV20-1	TRBJ2-1
CASTPRAAIVYGYTF	TRBV6-2/TRBV6-3	TRBJ1-2
CASSPDSWNTIYF	TRBV18	TRBJ1-3
CASSVPSGVVNEQFF	TRBV9	TRBJ2-1
CASSLGQVGDTQYF	TRBV5-1	TRBJ2-3
CASSHPSGQGPGELFF	TRBV4-1	TRBJ2-2
CATSRDLGGSTSYEQYF	TRBV15	TRBJ2-7
CAPQDRGDIQYF	TRBV6-2/TRBV6-3	TRBJ2-4